This entry lists 5 T cell receptor beta chains sequenced from one sample in a study of blood T cell repertoires in COVID-19 (dated by TCRdb to 2020 to 2021). The library was made by the immunoSEQ multiplex PCR assay. TCRdb mirrors the immuneACCESS table, restricted to in-frame sequences. Some clones are absent from its copies; in checked studies, under half trace to an unresolved V gene, and the reason for the others is unknown. The sample contains fewer than 150,000 clones, roughly 70% of them found a single time. The top ten hold 0.65% to 0.95% of the sample. Sequences were obtained from peripheral blood. These receptors were taken from a human donor with acute or convalescent COVID-19. The donor label of this sample is uncertain.

This clone was counted only a few times. The V gene is TRBV7-9, the J gene TRBJ2-5; tentatively, D is TRBD1 (6 bases). The CDR3 length is 15 residues. V lost 0 bases, J lost 2 bases, and 10 bases lay in between. Germline V CDR1 and CDR2: SEHNR, FQNEAQ (reference sequence). The CDR3 DNA follows: TGTGCCAGCAGCTTAGCGCAAGGGGGTCAAGAGACCCAGTACTTC. It codes for CASSLAQGGQETQYF.

This clone has a handful of counts. The chain couples TRBV5-4 to TRBJ1-2, with 11 bases matching TRBD1. The germline gives CDR1 SGHNT, CDR2 YYREEE (reference sequence). The CDR3 has 15 residues. V shed 3 bases, J shed 5 bases, and the junction held 6 bases outside the gene matches. CDR3 in DNA: TGTGCCAGCAGCTACATGGGACAGGGGGTTTATGGCTACACCTTC. Translated: CASSYMGQGVYGYTF.

V usage is TRBV12-5 and J usage is TRBJ2-2; TRBD1 agrees at 7 bases. J lost 3 bases, V lost 6 bases, and 7 bases had no gene match. Germline V lookup: CDR1 LGHNT, CDR2 FRNRAP. The CDR3 has 15 amino acids. The CDR3 sequence: CASGTGQDYTGELFF. CDR3 in DNA: TGTGCTAGTGGGACTGGACAGGACTACACCGGGGAGCTGTTTTTT.

The rearrangement links TRBV6-5 to TRBJ1-2; TRBD1 agrees at 8 bases. Germline trimming cut 6 bases from V and 3 bases from J; bases unmatched to any gene: 6. The germline V gene encodes CDR1 MNHEY and CDR2 SVGAGI. The CDR3 loop spans 14 amino acids. CDR3 DNA sequence: TGTGCCAGCAGCCGACAGGGGCGCGACTATGGCTACACCTTC. Residues: CASSRQGRDYGYTF.

The V call is TRBV2, the J call TRBJ2-7; 11 positions match TRBD1. V trimming: 8 bases; J trimming: 7 bases; junction bases outside the gene matches: 10. This CDR3 is built from 14 residues. Germline V CDR1 and CDR2: SNHLY, FYNNEI. The CDR3 DNA reads as TGTGCCAGCGGGGGGACAGGGGGGGCCTTGGAGCAGTACTTC. Its protein is CASGGTGGALEQYF.